The rows below give T cell receptor beta chains drawn from one sample of a study of T-cell memory formation after mild COVID-19. Via MiXCR, TCRdb re-called the 5' RACE reads, giving one row per CDR3 protein. The sample holds fewer than 350,000 distinct CDR3 sequences, approximately 16% seen once. Source material: PBMCs or a T cell subset sorted from them (not recorded which). The source is a man in his late teens or twenties who had mild COVID-19 (a few samples of this study predate the infection). Cell type and time point are not known. Each CDR3 is given with its conserved first and last residue.

>TRBJ1-1|TRBV3-1|13
CASSQQENTEAFF
>TRBJ2-3|TRBV30|15
CAWSLSGGVGDTQYF
>TRBJ1-6|TRBV15|15
CATSRDPEGGSPLHF
>TRBJ1-5|TRBV5-1|14
CASSLQGAVQPQHF
>TRBJ2-2|TRBV5-1|12
CASGPFGGELFF
>TRBJ2-1|TRBV7-2|11
CASSLGSEQFF
>TRBJ1-2|TRBV5-1|17
CASRRTPRDGVNYGYTF
>TRBJ2-1|TRBV5-1|17
CASRLPMAGQLYNEQFF
>TRBJ2-5|TRBV7-2|13
CASSKGQGETQYF
>TRBJ1-5|TRBV29-1|13
CSVSTDTDQPQHF
>TRBJ2-3|TRBV5-1|15
CASSSLAGVADTQYF
>TRBJ2-3|TRBV25-1|15
CASSAGGTVADTQYF
>TRBJ2-7|TRBV6-5|15
CASSYRQGMGYEQYF
>TRBJ1-4|TRBV6-6|13
CASNPGVFEKLFF
>TRBJ2-5|TRBV20-1|13
CSARGTEKETQYF
>TRBJ2-3|TRBV12-3/TRBV12-4|18
CASTQERRGLLSTDTQYF
>TRBJ1-2|TRBV10-3|15
CAISADPGTGYGYTF
>TRBJ2-5|TRBV7-2|12
CASSFGRETQYF
>TRBJ1-1|TRBV20-1|13
CSARSPGATEAFF
>TRBJ2-3|TRBV7-6|14
CASSRTGATDTQYF
>TRBJ1-1|TRBV2|14
CASQENSMNTEAFF
>TRBJ2-3|TRBV29-1|14
CSVSDRVFSDTQYF